The 13 T cell receptor beta chains given below trace back to one sample, sequenced in a study of cytomegalovirus exposure and HLA in healthy donors (dated by TCRdb to about 2017). Library prep was done by the immunoSEQ multiplex PCR assay. For the multiplex PCR, a mixture combining 60 forward primers for TCR Vbeta segments and 13 reverse primers for TCR Jbeta segments was used. TCRdb took over this immuneACCESS table, retaining in-frame rearrangements with V and J assigned. Such tables are incomplete; in checked studies, under half of the missing clones stem from an unresolved V gene, and the remainder is unexplained. For this sample the table gives 130,000 or so clones, of which 88% were detected only once. The top ten constitute about 0.51% of the sample. The sample comprised PBMCs. The receptors here all came from a middle-aged woman in good health and CMV-seronegative.

This chain connects TRBV7-9 to TRBJ1-2; the match to TRBD1 covers 7 bases. Losses at the gene ends were 6 bases for V and 4 bases for J; bases not matched to a gene: 8. Germline values: CDR1 SEHNR, CDR2 FQNEAQ (reference sequence). The CDR3 extends over 14 amino acids. This CDR3 reads CASSTRTGTYGYTF. For the CDR3, the DNA is TGTGCCAGCAGTACACGGACAGGCACCTATGGCTACACCTTC.

This chain links TRBV28 with TRBJ2-7; maybe TRBD1 (6 bases). The CDR3 runs 15 residues. Germline-derived CDR1 and CDR2 are MDHEN and SYDVKM. With 3 bases removed from V and 0 bases from J, the gap between germline ends came to 12 bases. DNA for the CDR3: TGTGCCAGCAGTTTCTCCGGGACACTCTCCTACGAGCAGTACTTC. Encoded protein: CASSFSGTLSYEQYF.

The rearrangement uses TRBV5-6 and TRBJ2-5; 10 nucleotides line up with TRBD2. The CDR3 loop spans 16 amino acids. Trimming cost V 0 bases and J 0 bases; bases outside gene matches: 2. Per the germline V gene, CDR1 is SGHDT and CDR2 is YYEEEE. This CDR3 is CASSLEGLANQETQYF. The CDR3 DNA reads TGTGCCAGCAGCTTGGAGGGACTAGCGAACCAAGAGACCCAGTACTTC.

The chain is built from TRBV7-8 and TRBJ1-1; a possible D gene is TRBD1 (6 bases). The CDR3 extends over 15 amino acids. The germline CDR1 and CDR2 sequences are SGHVS and FQNEAQ. V was trimmed by 2 bases and J by 4 bases, leaving 14 bases between them. The CDR3 DNA reads TGTGCCAGCAGCTTACCAGGGGTTATGGCCACTGAAGCTTTCTTT. It specifies CASSLPGVMATEAFF. Full variable domain (missing parts from reference TRBV7-8 and TRBJ1-1): GAGVSQSPRYKVAKRGQDVALRCDPISGHVSLFWYQQALGQGPEFLTYFQNEAQLDKSGLPSDRFFAERPEGSVSTLKIQRTQQEDSAVYLCASSLPGVMATEAFFGQGTRLTVV.

Only a few counts were recorded for this clone. DNA for the CDR3: TGTGCCAGCAGCCTCGACAGAGACTATGGCTACACCTTC. Its translation: CASSLDRDYGYTF. V gene TRBV6-5 combines with J gene TRBJ1-2; tentatively, D is TRBD1 (5 bases). V was pared by 6 bases and J by 3 bases, with 11 bases between. Germline-derived CDR1 and CDR2 are MNHEY and SVGAGI. The CDR3 has 13 amino acids.

The chain couples TRBV27 to TRBJ2-6; D remains ambiguous. CDR3 length equals 14 residues. Germline values: CDR1 MNHEY, CDR2 SMNVEV (reference sequence). Trimming removed 4 bases from V and 0 bases from J, with 4 bases in between. This CDR3 reads CASSSSSGANVLTF. In nucleotides, the CDR3 is TGTGCCAGCAGTTCCTCCTCTGGGGCCAACGTCCTGACTTTC.

This rearrangement joins TRBV6-5 to TRBJ2-7, with D uncertain. From germline, CDR1 is MNHEY and CDR2 SVGAGI. The CDR3 has 14 residues. V lost 0 bases and J lost 1, with 7 bases in between. In nucleotides, the CDR3 is TGTGCCAGCAGTTACTCCCGTGTATCCTACGAGCAGTACTTC. Its protein product is CASSYSRVSYEQYF.

Details on this clone: This is likely a read error, given that the CDR3 carries no conserved phenylalanine or tryptophan at its end. This chain connects TRBV27 to TRBJ2-7; 8 bases map to TRBD1. V dropped 6 bases and J dropped 0; count of bases not matched to a gene: 10. Germline CDR1 reads MNHEY; CDR2 reads SMNVEV (reference sequence). There are 16 residues in the CDR3. This chain's CDR3 is CASSRAGTGISYEQYL. CDR3 nucleotide sequence: TGTGCCAGCAGCCGAGCCGGGACAGGTATCTCCTACGAGCAGTACCTC.

The chain couples TRBV7-9 to TRBJ1-5, with D perhaps TRBD1 (6 bases). Trimming shortened V by 5 bases and J by 4 bases, and 15 bases separated the two germline ends. CDR3 length equals 15 residues. Germline-derived CDR1 and CDR2 are SEHNR and FQNEAQ (reference sequence). CDR3 coding DNA: TGTGCCAGCAGCGCCGGACAGCGTATAAATCAGCCCCAGCATTTT. Residues: CASSAGQRINQPQHF.

The chain uses TRBV6-5 and TRBJ1-2; D remains unclear. Per germline, CDR1 MNHEY and CDR2 SVGAGI. V lost 5 bases, J lost 0 bases, and 10 bases lay in between. The CDR3 spans 14 residues. The CDR3 loop is CASSKTGANYGYTF. The CDR3 coding sequence is TGTGCCAGCAGTAAAACTGGAGCTAACTATGGCTACACCTTC.

This sequence joins TRBV7-9 and TRBJ1-2; D unclear. The CDR3 loop spans 11 amino acids. V lost 2 bases, J lost 7 bases, and 5 bases lay in between. CDR1 and CDR2 from the germline V gene are SEHNR and FQNEAQ (reference sequence). The CDR3 is CASSLLGGYTF. The CDR3 DNA follows: TGTGCCAGCAGCTTACTCGGTGGCTACACCTTC. Together with reference TRBV7-9 and TRBJ1-2, the CDR3 gives the full variable domain: DTGVSQNPRHKITKRGQNVTFRCDPISEHNRLYWYRQTLGQGPEFLTYFQNEAQLEKSRLLSDRFSAERPKGSFSTLEIQRTEQGDSAMYLCASSLLGGYTFGSGTRLTVV.

V and J are TRBV28 and TRBJ1-2; D is unresolved. There are 13 residues in the CDR3. Germline V gene lookup returns CDR1 MDHEN and CDR2 SYDVKM. V dropped 3 bases and J dropped 4 bases, with 9 bases sitting between them. The CDR3 reads CASSLGRSYGYTF. The CDR3 coding sequence is TGTGCCAGCAGTTTGGGCAGGTCCTATGGCTACACCTTC.

This rearrangement joins TRBV6-5 to TRBJ2-2; perhaps TRBD2 as D (6 bases). V was pared by 6 bases and J by 0 bases, with 11 bases between. CDR1 is MNHEY, CDR2 SVGAGI, per germline. The CDR3 spans 15 residues. CDR3 loop: CASRGGPSNTGELFF. As DNA, the CDR3 is TGTGCCAGCAGGGGGGGACCGTCGAACACCGGGGAGCTGTTTTTT.